This TCR beta chain is from a study of blood T cells in healthy people across ages. Across the study: When template switching was applied, about one barcoded beta molecule was captured per two T cells.

Total RNA extraction produced at least 5.5 micrograms (per sample) for the study. The germline V gene has CDR1 SGHDN and CDR2 FVKESK. The CDR3 has 13 amino acids. V was clipped by 4 bases and J by 8 bases, with 11 bases between them. Using a J-beta primer mix together with a sample-barcoded 5' primer, a second PCR was run for about 7 to 12 cycles. A template-switch adaptor with 12 random nucleotides tagged each cDNA molecule. A single record per CDR3 protein comes from TCRdb applying MiXCR to the 5' RACE reads. The repertoire consists of 650,000 or so distinct CDR3 sequences, with more than 45% occurring once and the leading ten covering 13%.

Input material: blood. The chain combines TRBV14 with TRBJ1-4; D is unresolved. This clonotype was obtained from an elderly woman in good health. This chain's CDR3 is CASSPQVGEKLFF. The CDR3 bases are TGTGCCAGCAGCCCCCAAGTCGGCGAAAAACTGTTTTTT.